This TCR beta chain was sequenced in a study of beta chain features in type 1 diabetes. The isolated RNA, all of it, was reverse transcribed, so expressed TCRB transcripts were what got sequenced. Here immunoSEQ multiplex PCR was the method, and the copy in TCRdb shows in-frame clones only, minus some. The sample carries 350,000 to 450,000 clones, about 15% recorded once. The germline V gene has CDR1 SQVTM and CDR2 ANQGSEA. Trimming cost V 7 bases and J 9 bases, with 13 bases left between them. The CDR3 extends over 11 amino acids. Sequencing was carried out using naive CD4+ T cells from blood. The source is a man aged 25 to 45 in good health. The rearrangement uses TRBV29-1 and TRBJ2-1, with D unresolved. For the CDR3, the DNA is TGCAGCGGTTATAGAACCCGTGAGCAGTTCTTC. The encoded protein is CSGYRTREQFF.